This TCR beta chain was obtained from a study of post-analysis software for immune sequencing data. Study in general: Recorded subtypes: relapsing-remitting, secondary progressive, progressive-relapsing; some patients unannotated. Overall study results and limits: When compared against controls, multiple sclerosis patients showed significantly lower normalized Chao1 diversity. In patients, five or six TRBV segments were more frequent than in controls, with TRBV5-6, TRBV5-1 and TRBV20-1 among them. Strong co-clustering by F measure was evident for samples that had been prepared in the same batch.

This clonotype was detected only a few times. Its specificity is unknown. The junction shows a germline mismatch at one end, possibly a read error. Included in the TCR beta cDNA libraries were unique molecular identifiers. Yield was some 540,000 cDNA molecules from around 1 to 10 million T cells. A single record per CDR3 protein comes from TCRdb applying MiXCR to the PCR reads. The repertoire has under 900,000 distinct CDR3 sequences, 53% of them found once; the top ten carry approximately 4.3%. The germline V gene encodes CDR1 MNHEY and CDR2 SVGAGI. There are 17 residues in the CDR3. Sequences were obtained from blood. The sequence derives from a girl between 5 and 17 years old with multiple sclerosis. The chain employs TRBV6-5 and TRBJ2-6, with a weak D call TRBD2 (6 bases). The CDR3 protein is CVSTYRVTSTGANVLTF. DNA for the CDR3: TGTGTCAGCACTTACCGTGTGACTAGTACTGGGGCCAACGTCCTGACTTTC.